The present entry profiles one T cell receptor (beta chain) with its context. Its target is not known. This sample is drawn from a study of shared clonotypes between healthy human individuals. Looking at the study overall: Each donor had three CD4 naive, three CD4 memory, two CD8 naive and one CD8 memory plate. Points from the study as a whole: Only blood underwent sampling, and tissue repertoires likely differ.

Germline trimming cut 6 bases from V and 6 bases from J; bases unmatched to any gene: 11. The germline V gene encodes CDR1 SGHAT and CDR2 FQNNGV. The length of the CDR3 is 16 residues. Methods used by the authors: Filtering differed for immunoSEQ, which gave only junction sequences without quality scores. The protocol was immunoSEQ multiplex PCR, while the TCRdb copy is restricted to in-frame clones and leaves out a portion. For V, J and clone size, that table is used; D and trimming come from the DNA. The data show approximately 1.5 million clones, 95% to 99% seen once. The chain employs TRBV11-2 and TRBJ2-1, with 10 nucleotides matching TRBD1. The TCR was taken from a man in his thirties or forties in good health. Sequenced: naive CD4+ T cells sorted from blood. Stated subset: CD45RA+ positively selected. The CDR3 DNA is TGTGCCAGCAGTGAACCCGGGACAGGGGCGATCAATGAGCAGTTCTTC. This sequence encodes CASSEPGTGAINEQFF.